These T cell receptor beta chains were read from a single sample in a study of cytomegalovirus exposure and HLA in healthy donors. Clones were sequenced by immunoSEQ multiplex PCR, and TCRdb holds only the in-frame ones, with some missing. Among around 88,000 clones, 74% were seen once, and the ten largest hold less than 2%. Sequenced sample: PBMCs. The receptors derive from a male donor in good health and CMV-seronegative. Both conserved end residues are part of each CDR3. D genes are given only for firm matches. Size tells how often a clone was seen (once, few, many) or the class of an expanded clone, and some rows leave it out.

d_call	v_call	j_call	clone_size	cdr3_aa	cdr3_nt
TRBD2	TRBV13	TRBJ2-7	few	CASSSGLAGPNYEQYF	TGTGCCAGCAGCTCCGGACTAGCGGGACCCAATTACGAGCAGTACTTC
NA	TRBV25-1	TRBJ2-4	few	CASSFTGGAKNIQYF	TGTGCCAGCAGTTTCACAGGTGGGGCCAAAAACATTCAGTACTTC
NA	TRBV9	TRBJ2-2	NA	CASSPWTENTGELFF	TGTGCCAGCAGCCCCTGGACAGAGAACACCGGGGAGCTGTTTTTT
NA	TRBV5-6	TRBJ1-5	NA	CASSRGGGGSNQPQHF	TGTGCCAGCAGCCGCGGGGGGGGCGGAAGCAATCAGCCCCAGCATTTT
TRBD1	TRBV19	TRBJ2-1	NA	CASSRDRGDEQFF	TGTGCCAGTAGCCGGGACAGGGGCGATGAGCAGTTCTTC
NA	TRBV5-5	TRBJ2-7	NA	CASSLGPSTSYEQYF	TGTGCCAGCAGCTTGGGTCCTAGCACCTCCTACGAGCAGTACTTC
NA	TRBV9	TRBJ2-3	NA	CASSVGPGEVTDTQYF	TGTGCCAGCAGCGTAGGACCGGGAGAGGTCACAGATACGCAGTATTTT
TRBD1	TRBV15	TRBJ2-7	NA	CATSRTGRYEQYF	TGTGCCACCAGCAGGACAGGGAGATACGAGCAGTACTTC
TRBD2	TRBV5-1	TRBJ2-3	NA	CASSSPQRELSDTQYF	TGCGCCAGCAGCAGCCCACAGCGGGAGCTCTCAGATACGCAGTATTTT
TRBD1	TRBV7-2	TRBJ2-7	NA	CASSFPFGRQGAYEQYF	TGTGCCAGCAGCTTCCCATTTGGAAGACAGGGTGCTTACGAGCAGTACTTC
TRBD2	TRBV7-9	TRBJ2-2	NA	CASSLKFRTSGSAGELFF	TGTGCCAGCAGCTTAAAATTTCGGACTAGCGGGAGTGCCGGGGAGCTGTTTTTT
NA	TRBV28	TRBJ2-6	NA	CASSFKEQVPGANVLTF	TGTGCCAGCAGTTTCAAGGAACAGGTCCCTGGGGCCAACGTCCTGACTTTC
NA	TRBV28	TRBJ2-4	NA	CASSCGLQDEAKNIQYF	TGTGCCAGCAGTTGCGGACTGCAGGATGAAGCCAAAAACATTCAGTACTTC
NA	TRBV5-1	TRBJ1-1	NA	CASSARENTEAFF	TGCGCCAGCAGCGCCCGGGAGAACACTGAAGCTTTCTTT
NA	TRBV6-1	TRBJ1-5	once	CASSLTQRQPQHF	TGTGCCAGCAGTTTAACCCAGCGTCAGCCCCAGCATTTT
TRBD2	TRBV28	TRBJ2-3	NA	CASSPPGGAGGVDTQYF	TGTGCCAGCAGCCCCCCCGGGGGGGCGGGAGGGGTTGATACGCAGTATTTT
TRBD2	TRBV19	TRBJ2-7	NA	CASSLPGLAGGLSYEQYF	TGTGCCAGTAGTTTACCGGGACTAGCGGGAGGGCTGTCCTACGAGCAGTACTTC
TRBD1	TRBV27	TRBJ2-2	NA	CASSLGQGTGELFF	TGTGCCAGCAGTTTAGGACAGGGAACCGGGGAGCTGTTTTTT
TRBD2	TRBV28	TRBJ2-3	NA	CASKLASGFTDTQYF	TGTGCCAGCAAATTGGCTAGCGGATTCACAGATACGCAGTATTTT
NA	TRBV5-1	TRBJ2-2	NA	CASSDSKDTGELFF	TGCGCCAGCAGCGACAGCAAAGACACCGGGGAGCTGTTTTTT
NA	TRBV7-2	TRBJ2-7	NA	CASSRVRSGYYEQYF	TGTGCCAGCAGCCGGGTTAGGAGCGGGTACTACGAGCAGTACTTC
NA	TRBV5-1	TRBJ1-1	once	CASNPGWQGKGANTEAFF	TGCGCCAGCAACCCAGGGTGGCAGGGGAAAGGGGCGAACACTGAAGCTTTCTTT
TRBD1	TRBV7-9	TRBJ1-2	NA	CASRPQQGRGYTF	TGTGCCAGCAGACCACAACAGGGGCGGGGCTACACCTTC
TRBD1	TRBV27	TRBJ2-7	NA	CASRDRGQSYEQYF	TGTGCCAGCAGGGACAGGGGGCAGTCCTACGAGCAGTACTTC
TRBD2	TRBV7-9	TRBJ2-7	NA	CSSSLVPRAGGSTYEQYF	TGTTCCAGCAGCTTAGTCCCGAGAGCGGGAGGCTCAACCTACGAGCAGTACTTC
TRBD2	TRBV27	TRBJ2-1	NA	CASSQSLAASYNEQFF	TGTGCCAGCAGTCAAAGTCTAGCGGCCTCCTACAATGAGCAGTTCTTC
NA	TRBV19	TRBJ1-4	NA	CASSITHRSNEKLFF	TGTGCCAGTAGTATAACCCACAGGAGCAATGAAAAACTGTTTTTT
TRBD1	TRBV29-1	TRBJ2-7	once	CSVGQGAYEQYF	TGCAGCGTTGGGCAGGGGGCCTACGAGCAGTACTTC
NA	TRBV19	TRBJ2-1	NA	CASSTRGNEQFF	TGTGCCAGTAGCACCAGGGGTAATGAGCAGTTCTTC
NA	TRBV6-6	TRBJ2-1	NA	CASMRVTYNEQFF	TGTGCCAGCATGAGGGTTACATACAATGAGCAGTTCTTC
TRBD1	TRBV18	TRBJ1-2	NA	CASSPFGQDKPGGYTF	TGTGCCAGCTCACCATTCGGACAGGACAAACCGGGGGGCTACACCTTC
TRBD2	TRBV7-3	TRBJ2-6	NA	CASSSTSGSTGANVLTF	TGTGCCAGCAGCTCCACTAGCGGGTCGACTGGGGCCAACGTCCTGACTTTC
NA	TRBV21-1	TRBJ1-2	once	CASSRSRLDGSGGYTF	TGTGCCAGCAGCAGAAGCCGACTGGACGGGAGTGGTGGCTACACCTTC
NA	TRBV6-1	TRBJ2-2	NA	CASRTGELFF	TGTGCCAGCCGCACCGGGGAGCTGTTTTTT
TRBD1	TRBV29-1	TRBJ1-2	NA	CSATDGDSSLPSLSGYTF	TGCAGCGCCACGGATGGGGACAGTTCTTTGCCGTCTCTGTCTGGCTACACCTTC
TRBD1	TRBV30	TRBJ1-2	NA	CAWNYGTGDGYTF	TGTGCCTGGAATTATGGGACAGGTGATGGCTACACCTTC
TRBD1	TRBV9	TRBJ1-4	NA	CASSVRDRALTNEKLFF	TGTGCCAGCAGCGTCAGGGACAGGGCCTTAACTAATGAAAAACTGTTTTTT
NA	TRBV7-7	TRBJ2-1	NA	CASSLGRENEQFF	TGTGCCAGCAGCTTAGGACGGGAAAATGAGCAGTTCTTC
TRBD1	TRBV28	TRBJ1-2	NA	CASSLPDRGNYGYTF	TGTGCCAGCAGTCTCCCCGACAGGGGCAACTATGGCTACACCTTC
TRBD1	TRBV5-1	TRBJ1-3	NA	CASSWGQGAENTIYF	TGCGCCAGCAGCTGGGGACAGGGGGCCGAAAACACCATATATTTT